These 30 T cell receptor beta chains were sequenced from one sample in a study of cytomegalovirus exposure and HLA in healthy donors. The PCR used 60 Vbeta and 13 Jbeta primers. Sequencing was performed with immunoSEQ multiplex PCR; in TCRdb, only in-frame clones are kept and a portion is missing. The sample holds roughly 70,000 clones; around 70% are singletons and the top ten take about an eighth. Sequencing was done on a sample of PBMCs. These receptors all stem from a human donor in good health.

The rearrangement uses TRBV10-3 and TRBJ1-3; 9 nucleotides align to TRBD1. Trimming cost V 6 bases and J 3 bases; bases outside gene matches: 6. The CDR3 runs 15 residues. Germline values: CDR1 ENHRY, CDR2 SYGVKD. The CDR3, as DNA: TGTGCCATCAGCGGGACAGGGCGAAATGGAAACACCATATATTTT. Translation: CAISGTGRNGNTIYF.

The chain couples TRBV30 to TRBJ1-5; D is possibly TRBD1 (6 bases). The CDR3 spans 17 residues. Germline CDR1 is GTSNPN and CDR2 is SVGIG (reference sequence). V was clipped by 1 base and J by 4 bases, with 20 bases between them. The CDR3, as DNA: TGTGCCTGGAGTGGCTCGCGGGCAAAGGGGGGGAATCAGCCCCAGCATTTT. This translates into CAWSGSRAKGGNQPQHF.

J is TRBJ1-1 and V is TRBV7-2; no clear D. Per germline, CDR1 SGHTA and CDR2 FQGNSA. V dropped 3 bases and J dropped 4 bases, with 12 bases sitting between them. The CDR3 has 14 amino acids. The DNA of the CDR3 is TGTGCCAGCAGCTTGCGGAGGGAAGGCACTGAAGCTTTCTTT. It is translated as CASSLRREGTEAFF. The full variable domain, with the rest looked up from reference TRBV7-2 and TRBJ1-1, is GAGVSQSPSNKVTEKGKDVELRCDPISGHTALYWYRQSLGQGLEFLIYFQGNSAPDKSGLPSDRFSAERTGGSVSTLTIQRTQQEDSAVYLCASSLRREGTEAFFGQGTRLTVV.

V usage is TRBV5-1 and J usage is TRBJ2-7; 14 bases are a match to TRBD2. After removal of 4 bases from V and 6 bases from J, the junction contained 6 bases not matched to a gene. The CDR3 totals 15 residues. Germline V CDR1 and CDR2: SGHRS, YFSETQ. CDR3: CASSIGTSGSSEQYF. In DNA form, the CDR3 reads TGCGCCAGCAGCATCGGGACTAGCGGGAGCAGCGAGCAGTACTTC. Filled out from reference TRBV5-1 and TRBJ2-7, the complete variable domain reads KAGVTQTPRYLIKTRGQQVTLSCSPISGHRSVSWYQQTPGQGLQFLFEYFSETQRNKGNFPGRFSGRQFSNSRSEMNVSTLELGDSALYLCASSIGTSGSSEQYFGPGTRLTVT.

The chain employs TRBV6-5 and TRBJ1-1; possibly TRBD1 for D (5 bases). Trimming cost V 3 bases and J 5 bases, with 13 bases left between them. Germline V gene lookup returns CDR1 MNHEY and CDR2 SVGAGI. The CDR3 spans 14 residues. This CDR3 is CASSYSGRNTEAFF. The CDR3 region has the DNA TGTGCCAGCAGTTATTCAGGGAGGAATACTGAAGCTTTCTTT.

V usage is TRBV13 and J usage is TRBJ2-5; 9 nucleotides line up with TRBD2. The V segment lost 5 bases and the J segment 14 bases; nucleotides outside the gene matches: 12. Looked up from germline, CDR1 is PRHDT and CDR2 is FYEKMQ (reference sequence). This CDR3 region has 13 residues. The DNA of the CDR3 is TGTGCCAGCAGCCCTCTTACAGCGGGGGGCCTATACTTC. This translates into CASSPLTAGGLYF.

This chain joins TRBV5-1 and TRBJ1-1, with D unclear. Germline V CDR1 and CDR2: SGHRS, YFSETQ. This CDR3 is built from 15 residues. Trimming pared 0 bases from V and 0 bases from J, leaving 9 bases between. CDR3 sequence reads: CASSLAADMNTEAFF. The CDR3 DNA is TGCGCCAGCAGCTTGGCCGCCGACATGAACACTGAAGCTTTCTTT.

This rearrangement joins TRBV30 to TRBJ1-6; a weak D match, TRBD1 (5 bases). The germline gives CDR1 GTSNPN, CDR2 SVGIG (reference sequence). This CDR3 is built from 11 residues. V was trimmed by 3 bases and J by 10 bases, leaving 7 bases between them. CDR3 DNA sequence: TGTGCCTGGAGGGAGGGGTCACCCCTCCACTTT. Its translation is CAWREGSPLHF.

J is TRBJ2-5 and V is TRBV29-1, with a tentative D call TRBD2 (7 bases). This CDR3 is built from 13 residues. The germline V gene encodes CDR1 SQVTM and CDR2 ANQGSEA. The ends were cut back, 7 bases at V and 11 bases at J, with 23 bases in the middle. The CDR3 here is CSALESGAREQYF. In DNA form, the CDR3 reads TGCAGCGCCCTAGAGTCGGGGGCGCGGGAGCAGTACTTC.

Only a few counts were recorded for this clone. The CDR3 region is CASSLAGTGLSYEQYF. The CDR3 DNA sequence: TGTGCCAGCAGCTTGGCCGGGACAGGGCTCTCCTACGAGCAGTACTTC. The J gene is TRBJ2-7, the V gene TRBV5-6; 9 bases align to TRBD1. The CDR3 runs 16 residues. The trim removed 0 bases at V and 0 bases at J, leaving 4 bases unmatched. Germline assignment: CDR1 SGHDT and CDR2 YYEEEE.

Here the CDR3 DNA reads TGTGCCTGGGGACAGGGGAGGACTGAAGCTTTCTTT. Translated: CAWGQGRTEAFF. The rearrangement joins TRBV30 to TRBJ1-1, with 9 bases aligning to TRBD1. Germline CDR1 GTSNPN, CDR2 SVGIG (reference sequence). The CDR3 extends over 12 amino acids. Trimming took 5 bases from V and 5 from J; bases not matched to a gene: 3.

This clone was counted a single time. J is TRBJ2-5 and V is TRBV6-5; a weak D match, TRBD2 (6 bases). The CDR3 runs to 15 residues. Trimming took off 6 bases at V and 7 bases at J, with 21 bases between the two ends. Germline loops: CDR1 MNHEY, CDR2 SVGAGI. In nucleotides, the CDR3 is TGTGCCAGCAGGACGGGAGCCGGGGATGGACGGACCCAGTACTTC. Translating it yields CASRTGAGDGRTQYF.

V usage is TRBV30 and J usage is TRBJ1-1; the match to TRBD1 covers 10 bases. Germline trimming cut 2 bases from V and 5 bases from J; bases unmatched to any gene: 5. The germline gives CDR1 GTSNPN, CDR2 SVGIG (reference sequence). The length of the CDR3 is 14 residues. The CDR3 nucleotides read TGTGCCTGGAGTCCGGACAGGGGGAAGACTGAAGCTTTCTTT. This gives the protein CAWSPDRGKTEAFF.

The gene calls are TRBV6-4 and TRBJ2-6; D might be TRBD1 (6 bases). There are 18 residues in the CDR3. The germline gives CDR1 MRHNA, CDR2 SNTAGT. V lost 1 base and J 0 bases, leaving 13 bases between the germline ends. The DNA of the CDR3 is TGTGCCAGCAGTGACTGGTCCCGGGACATCTCTGGGGCCAACGTCCTGACTTTC. It is translated as CASSDWSRDISGANVLTF.

The gene calls are TRBV6-6 and TRBJ2-1; the D gene is possibly TRBD1 (5 bases). Trimming shortened V by 4 bases and J by 10 bases, and 14 bases separated the two germline ends. CDR1 MNHNY and CDR2 SVGAGI come from the germline V gene (reference sequence). The CDR3 totals 13 residues. The CDR3 is CASSSLGVGEQFF. CDR3 bases: TGTGCCAGCAGTTCCCTAGGGGTAGGCGAGCAGTTCTTC.

V gene TRBV21-1 combines with J gene TRBJ1-1; the table's D call of TRBD1 was not tested on the DNA. TRBV21-1 is an annotated pseudogene. The CDR3 is made up of 14 amino acids. For the CDR3, the DNA is TGTGCCAGCAGCAATGGAACAGGGGGCACTGAAGCTTTCTTT. Protein sequence: CASSNGTGGTEAFF.

This clone was seen only a few times. The gene calls are TRBV11-3 and TRBJ2-1; a weak D match, TRBD2 (5 bases). This CDR3 has 14 amino acids. With 3 bases removed from V and 6 bases from J, the gap between germline ends came to 12 bases. Germline-derived CDR1 and CDR2 are SGHNT and YENEEA. The CDR3 DNA is TGTGCCAGCAGCTTTAGCGATTTGATCAATGAGCAGTTCTTC. Residues: CASSFSDLINEQFF.

The count of this clone is one. V and J are TRBV30 and TRBJ1-4; maybe TRBD1 (6 bases). Germline V gives CDR1 GTSNPN, CDR2 SVGIG (reference sequence). Trimming stripped 3 bases from V and 8 bases from J, with 19 bases between. The CDR3 spans 15 residues. In DNA, the CDR3 is TGTGCCTGGAGGCCGTCCCAGGGGATGGACGAAAAACTGTTTTTT. This encodes CAWRPSQGMDEKLFF. The variable domain in full, completed from reference TRBV30 and TRBJ1-4, reads SQTIHQWPATLVQPVGSPLSLECTVEGTSNPNLYWYRQAAGRGLQLLFYSVGIGQISSEVPQNLSASRPQDRQFILSSKKLLLSDSGFYLCAWRPSQGMDEKLFFGSGTQLSVL.

The CDR3 loop reads CASSLWTGGLGNTIYF. The CDR3 DNA sequence: TGCGCCAGCAGCCTCTGGACAGGGGGCCTTGGAAACACCATATATTTT. The chain combines TRBV5-1 with TRBJ1-3, with 11 positions matching TRBD1. The CDR3 extends over 16 amino acids. Germline CDR1 reads SGHRS; CDR2 reads YFSETQ. With 4 bases clipped from V and 3 bases from J, the junction kept 6 bases outside the gene matches.

The table lists this clone with a few counts. The rearrangement uses TRBV29-1 and TRBJ1-4; 8 positions agree with TRBD1. CDR3 length: 13 amino acids. Germline V gives CDR1 SQVTM, CDR2 ANQGSEA. The trim removed 5 bases at V and 5 bases at J, leaving 4 bases unmatched. The DNA of the CDR3 is TGCAGCGTTCTGGACAGGGTAAATGAAAAACTGTTTTTT. Its translation is CSVLDRVNEKLFF.

With respect to this clone: The same CDR3 can be traced to other DNA sequences in this sample. J is TRBJ1-1 and V is TRBV19, with TRBD1 identical over 9 bases. Germline loops: CDR1 LNHDA, CDR2 SQIVND (reference sequence). The ends lost 3 bases at V and 2 bases at J; junction bases unmatched: 4. The CDR3 runs to 15 residues. DNA for the CDR3: TGTGCCAGTAGTATCCGGACAGGGGCAAACACTGAAGCTTTCTTT. This codes for CASSIRTGANTEAFF. Looking up the rest from reference TRBV19 and TRBJ1-1 gives the full variable domain: DGGITQSPKYLFRKEGQNVTLSCEQNLNHDAMYWYRQDPGQGLRLIYYSQIVNDFQKGDIAEGYSVSREKKESFPLTVTSAQKNPTAFYLCASSIRTGANTEAFFGQGTRLTVV.

The chain recombines TRBV5-4 with TRBJ1-4; tentatively, D is TRBD1 (5 bases). CDR1 and CDR2 (germline): SGHNT, YYREEE (reference sequence). V gave up 0 bases and J gave up 8 bases, with 14 bases separating them. There are 15 residues in the CDR3. CDR3 in DNA: TGTGCCAGCAGCTTGGGGGCAGGGCTGGGGGAAAAACTGTTTTTT. Translation: CASSLGAGLGEKLFF.

The chain has TRBV19 and TRBJ2-7; D perhaps matches TRBD1 (6 bases). CDR3 length equals 12 residues. V lost 10 bases to trimming and J lost 3 bases, with 13 bases between them. Per the germline V gene, CDR1 is LNHDA and CDR2 is SQIVND (reference sequence). DNA for the CDR3: TGTGCCACCTCCGGGGACAACTACGAGCAGTACTTC. This sequence encodes CATSGDNYEQYF.

This clone was seen a handful of times. CDR3 DNA sequence: TGCGCCAGCAGCTTTGGGGACAGAAGTTATGGCTACACCTTC. Its protein product is CASSFGDRSYGYTF. V is TRBV5-1 and J is TRBJ1-2; TRBD1 agrees at 7 bases. Germline trimming cut 2 bases from V and 5 bases from J; bases unmatched to any gene: 6. Germline CDR1 and CDR2: SGHRS and YFSETQ. The CDR3 is 14 residues long. The full variable domain, completed using reference TRBV5-1 and TRBJ1-2, is KAGVTQTPRYLIKTRGQQVTLSCSPISGHRSVSWYQQTPGQGLQFLFEYFSETQRNKGNFPGRFSGRQFSNSRSEMNVSTLELGDSALYLCASSFGDRSYGYTFGSGTRLTVV.

The CDR3 region has the DNA TGTGCCAGCAGTGAAGCAGCAGGGGACACCGGGGAGCTGTTTTTT. This translates into CASSEAAGDTGELFF. The chain uses TRBV6-1 and TRBJ2-2, with a weak D call TRBD1 (6 bases). This CDR3 contains 15 residues. Trimming took off 0 bases at V and 3 bases at J, with 8 bases between the two ends. Germline CDR1 reads MNHNS; CDR2 reads SASEGT.

Comment on this clone: The junction shows a germline mismatch at one end, possibly a read error. V usage is TRBV4-1 and J usage is TRBJ2-6; D is unclear. The length of the CDR3 is 14 residues. Per the germline V gene, CDR1 is MGHRA and CDR2 is YSYEKL. The CDR3 coding sequence is TGCACCAGCGCGGTCAACTCTGGGGCCAACGTCCTGACTTTC. Its protein is CTSAVNSGANVLTF.

The chain joins TRBV11-2 to TRBJ2-7, with 9 bases identical to TRBD2. This CDR3 is built from 15 residues. V lost 4 bases to trimming and J lost 3 bases; unmatched junction nucleotides: 7. The germline V gene encodes CDR1 SGHAT and CDR2 FQNNGV. The CDR3 nucleotides are TGTGCCAGCAGCTACCGACTAGCGGCTAGCTACGAGCAGTACTTC. It yields the protein CASSYRLAASYEQYF.

A remark on this clone: One junction end disagrees with the germline gene, perhaps due to a read error. For the CDR3, the DNA is TGTGCCAGCAGTCTCGGACAGACCGACGAGCAGTACTTT. Translated, it gives CASSLGQTDEQYF. The rearrangement joins TRBV27 to TRBJ2-7, with TRBD1 as a possible D gene (6 bases). The CDR3 covers 13 residues. Germline loops: CDR1 MNHEY, CDR2 SMNVEV (reference sequence).

V is TRBV7-9 and J is TRBJ2-1; D remains ambiguous. The CDR3 consists of 11 residues. Germline values: CDR1 SEHNR, CDR2 FQNEAQ (reference sequence). The V end was cut by 5 bases, the J end by 10 bases, with 9 bases between. The CDR3 sequence: CASSPRLEQFF. DNA for the CDR3: TGTGCCAGCAGCCCGAGACTCGAGCAGTTCTTC. Together with reference TRBV7-9 and TRBJ2-1, the CDR3 gives the full variable domain: DTGVSQNPRHKITKRGQNVTFRCDPISEHNRLYWYRQTLGQGPEFLTYFQNEAQLEKSRLLSDRFSAERPKGSFSTLEIQRTEQGDSAMYLCASSPRLEQFFGPGTRLTVL.

V and J are TRBV28 and TRBJ1-3; TRBD1 matches at 10 bases. The CDR3 runs to 17 residues. Germline trimming cut 3 bases from V and 4 bases from J; bases unmatched to any gene: 9. CDR1 and CDR2 (germline): MDHEN, SYDVKM. CDR3 residues: CASSFIDRGLSGNTIYF. The DNA for the CDR3 is TGTGCCAGCAGTTTCATAGACAGGGGGCTGTCCGGAAACACCATATATTTT.